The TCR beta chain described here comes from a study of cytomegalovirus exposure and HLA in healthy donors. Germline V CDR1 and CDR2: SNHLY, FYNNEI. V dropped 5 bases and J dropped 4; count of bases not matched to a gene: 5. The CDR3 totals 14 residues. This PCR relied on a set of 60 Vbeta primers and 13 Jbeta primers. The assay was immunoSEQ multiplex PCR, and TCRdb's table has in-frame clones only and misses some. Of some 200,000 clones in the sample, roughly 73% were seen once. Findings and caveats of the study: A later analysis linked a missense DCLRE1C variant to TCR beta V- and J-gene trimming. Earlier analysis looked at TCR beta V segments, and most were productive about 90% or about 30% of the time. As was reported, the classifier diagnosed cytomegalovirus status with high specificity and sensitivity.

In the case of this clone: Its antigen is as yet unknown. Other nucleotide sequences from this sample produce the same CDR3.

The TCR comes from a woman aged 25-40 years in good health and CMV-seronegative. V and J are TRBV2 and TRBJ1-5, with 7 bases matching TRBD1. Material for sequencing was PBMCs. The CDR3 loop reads CASSRQGGNQPQHF. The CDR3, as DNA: TGTGCCAGCAGTCGACAGGGCGGGAATCAGCCCCAGCATTTT.